These 28 T cell receptor beta chains were all obtained from the same sample, sequenced in a study of blood T cell repertoires in COVID-19. Method: immunoSEQ multiplex PCR; TCRdb's copy keeps in-frame clones and lacks some. The sample records 190,000 or so clones, roughly 77% being singletons. The sample was peripheral blood. These receptors originate from a woman at least 80 years old with COVID-19, enrolled during active disease.

The chain is built from TRBV7-2 and TRBJ2-7; TRBD1 aligns across 9 bases. CDR3 length: 15 residues. CDR1 and CDR2 (germline): SGHTA, FQGNSA. The V segment lost 5 bases and the J segment 4 bases; nucleotides outside the gene matches: 9. The CDR3 is CASSIVTGGGYEQYF. The CDR3 nucleotides are TGTGCCAGCAGCATAGTGACAGGGGGTGGTTACGAGCAGTACTTC.

This clone was observed once. V usage is TRBV5-1 and J usage is TRBJ2-3; 10 positions agree with TRBD2. The germline V gene encodes CDR1 SGHRS and CDR2 YFSETQ. The trim removed 3 bases at V and 2 bases at J, leaving 12 bases unmatched. The CDR3 totals 18 residues. The CDR3 DNA reads TGCGCCAGCAGCTGGGGGCTAGCGGGGGCCAACCCCACAGATACGCAGTATTTT. Its protein is CASSWGLAGANPTDTQYF.

The chain combines TRBV5-1 with TRBJ2-2; 7 nucleotides match TRBD1. Trimming cost V 1 base and J 5 bases; bases outside gene matches: 5. The V gene's germline CDR1 is SGHRS and CDR2 YFSETQ. This CDR3 contains 15 residues. CDR3 protein: CASSLQGVPTGELFF. Here the CDR3 DNA reads TGCGCCAGCAGCTTGCAGGGGGTGCCTACCGGGGAGCTGTTTTTT.

V and J are TRBV5-1 and TRBJ1-6; no clear D gene. Germline CDR1 SGHRS, CDR2 YFSETQ. Trimming shortened V by 5 bases and J by 8 bases, and 11 bases separated the two germline ends. This CDR3 has 13 amino acids. This CDR3 reads CASRADGDSPLHF. The CDR3, as DNA: TGCGCCAGCAGGGCCGACGGGGATTCACCCCTCCACTTT. The full variable domain, in which reference TRBV5-1 and TRBJ1-6 provide the parts outside the CDR3, is KAGVTQTPRYLIKTRGQQVTLSCSPISGHRSVSWYQQTPGQGLQFLFEYFSETQRNKGNFPGRFSGRQFSNSRSEMNVSTLELGDSALYLCASRADGDSPLHFGNGTRLTVT.

The V and J genes are TRBV10-3 and TRBJ2-5; 14 bases match TRBD2. CDR3 length: 18 residues. The germline V gene encodes CDR1 ENHRY and CDR2 SYGVKD. V gave up 0 bases and J gave up 4 bases; unmatched junction bases: 7. CDR3 residues: CAISESGGLAGAGETQYF. The CDR3 coding sequence is TGTGCCATCAGTGAGTCAGGGGGACTAGCGGGAGCAGGAGAGACCCAGTACTTC.

This clone was seen more than once but under ten times. The chain employs TRBV28 and TRBJ1-3, with D maybe TRBD1 (6 bases). The CDR3 has 15 amino acids. Germline CDR1 reads MDHEN; CDR2 reads SYDVKM. V lost 3 bases to trimming and J lost 5 bases, with 14 bases between them. The CDR3 DNA reads as TGTGCCAGCAGTTTTCTACTGGACAGACGAAACACCATATATTTT. Its translation: CASSFLLDRRNTIYF.

This clone was picked up a small number of times. The chain has TRBV7-9 and TRBJ2-7; tentative D call: TRBD2 (6 bases). CDR3 length: 15 residues. The ends were cut back, 5 bases at V and 2 bases at J, with 16 bases in the middle. Germline V gene data show CDR1 as SEHNR and CDR2 as FQNEAQ (reference sequence). CDR3 sequence: CASSRGGGNTYEQYF. DNA of the CDR3: TGTGCCAGCAGCCGAGGTGGAGGGAATACCTACGAGCAGTACTTC.

This chain links TRBV5-4 with TRBJ2-1, with 10 bases identical to TRBD2. The CDR3 covers 15 residues. Trimming removed 4 bases from V and 6 bases from J; junction bases left unmatched: 7. Germline V gene data show CDR1 as SGHNT and CDR2 as YYREEE (reference sequence). CDR3 protein: CASSLGTSVTNEQFF. The CDR3, as DNA: TGTGCCAGCAGCCTCGGGACTAGCGTTACCAATGAGCAGTTCTTC.

This clone was seen more than once but under ten times. The chain is built from TRBV19 and TRBJ1-2; the match to TRBD1 covers 8 bases. Germline V CDR1 and CDR2: LNHDA, SQIVND (reference sequence). The CDR3 contains 13 residues. Trimming cost V 6 bases and J 4 bases; bases outside gene matches: 4. The CDR3 DNA follows: TGTGCCAGTAGCTTAACAGGGGGCTATGGCTACACCTTC. It translates to CASSLTGGYGYTF.

The rearrangement joins TRBV25-1 to TRBJ2-2; 8 nucleotides align to TRBD1. The CDR3 has 14 amino acids. J gave up 5 bases and V 6 bases, and 5 bases lay outside the gene matches. Germline V CDR1 and CDR2: MGHDK, SYGVNS. The CDR3 DNA reads TGTGCCAGCAGCGGACAGGGTAATACCGGGGAGCTGTTTTTT. It encodes CASSGQGNTGELFF.

This clone was counted between two and nine times. This sequence joins TRBV5-8 and TRBJ1-5, with a tentative D call TRBD1 (5 bases). The germline V gene has CDR1 SGHTS and CDR2 YDEGEE. The germline V and J ends were trimmed by 0 bases and 3 bases, with 10 bases remaining between them. This CDR3 spans 15 amino acids. CDR3 region: CASSLGQWNNQPQHF. The CDR3 nucleotides are TGTGCCAGCAGCTTGGGACAGTGGAACAATCAGCCCCAGCATTTT.

The chain carries TRBV18 and TRBJ2-3; D remains ambiguous. This CDR3 comprises 12 residues. Looked up from germline, CDR1 is KGHSH and CDR2 is LQKENI. V was trimmed by 3 bases and J by 2 bases, leaving 3 bases between them. CDR3 in DNA: TGTGCCAGCTCACCCAACACAGATACGCAGTATTTT. Translation: CASSPNTDTQYF.

The chain carries TRBV2 and TRBJ1-1; tentatively, D is TRBD1 (6 bases). Germline CDR1 and CDR2: SNHLY and FYNNEI. CDR3 length: 16 residues. Trimming took 5 bases from V and 2 from J, leaving 18 bases between them. This chain's CDR3 is CASSRDTTGSNTEAFF. DNA for the CDR3: TGTGCCAGCAGTCGGGACACTACAGGGTCAAACACTGAAGCTTTCTTT.

The J gene is TRBJ2-5, the V gene TRBV6-5; TRBD1 might be the D (5 bases). The V gene lost 6 bases and the J gene lost 1 base, with 12 bases spanning the gap. The CDR3 consists of 14 residues. From germline, CDR1 is MNHEY and CDR2 SVGAGI. CDR3 nucleotide sequence: TGTGCCAGCAGCAGACAGTACTCCCAAGAGACCCAGTACTTC. Protein: CASSRQYSQETQYF.

This clone appeared a few times. DNA for the CDR3: TGTGCCAGCAGCTTAACCGGGTGGGGAAACACCATATATTTT. It is translated as CASSLTGWGNTIYF. The rearrangement joins TRBV7-9 to TRBJ1-3; no definite D call. Trimming left V 2 bases short and J 4 bases short, with 9 bases between. The CDR3 contains 14 residues. Germline V CDR1 and CDR2: SEHNR, FQNEAQ (reference sequence).

The chain employs TRBV7-2 and TRBJ1-2, with TRBD1 matching 9 bases. Trimming at V came to 3 bases and at J to 4 bases, leaving 3 bases not matched to a gene. There are 14 residues in the CDR3. Germline V gene sequence: CDR1 SGHTA, CDR2 FQGNSA. The CDR3 DNA sequence: TGTGCCAGCAGCTTGGGGACAGGGAGCTATGGCTACACCTTC. Protein: CASSLGTGSYGYTF.

The J gene is TRBJ1-1, the V gene TRBV29-1; TRBD1 matches at 8 bases. CDR3 length equals 13 residues. With 3 bases clipped from V and 5 bases from J, the junction kept 5 bases outside the gene matches. Germline assignment: CDR1 SQVTM and CDR2 ANQGSEA. The CDR3: CSVDLRTGTEAFF. Written as DNA, the CDR3 is TGCAGCGTTGATTTAAGGACAGGGACTGAAGCTTTCTTT.

The CDR3 nucleotides read TGTGCCAGCAGCTTGACAGGCGGAGAAAAACTGTTTTTT. Encoded protein: CASSLTGGEKLFF. The chain uses TRBV5-6 and TRBJ1-4; weak D call: TRBD1 (5 bases). Germline V gene sequence: CDR1 SGHDT, CDR2 YYEEEE. V was trimmed by 1 base and J by 8 bases, leaving 9 bases between them. The CDR3 loop spans 13 amino acids.

Concerning this clone itself: Other DNA sequences of this sample code for an identical CDR3. This sequence joins TRBV6-5 and TRBJ1-1; D possibly corresponds to TRBD1 (6 bases). The CDR3 consists of 13 residues. Germline values: CDR1 MNHEY, CDR2 SVGAGI. V shed 0 bases and J shed 5 bases, with 7 bases lying between them. CDR3 in amino acids: CASSYSRGTEAFF. CDR3 in DNA: TGTGCCAGCAGTTACTCAAGGGGGACTGAAGCTTTCTTT.

V gene TRBV11-2 combines with J gene TRBJ2-1; no reliable D call. Looked up from germline, CDR1 is SGHAT and CDR2 is FQNNGV. The CDR3 totals 15 residues. V lost 5 bases, J lost 4 bases, and 15 bases lay in between. CDR3 nucleotide sequence: TGTGCCAGCAGCCATGTGCCCGCCAGTTACAATGAGCAGTTCTTC. It translates to CASSHVPASYNEQFF.

This chain links TRBV2 with TRBJ1-1; D remains unclear. The CDR3 length is 13 residues. Germline assignment: CDR1 SNHLY and CDR2 FYNNEI. With 4 bases removed from V and 2 bases from J, the gap between germline ends came to 8 bases. DNA for the CDR3: TGTGCCAGCAGTGTTCAGGTAAACACTGAAGCTTTCTTT. Its protein is CASSVQVNTEAFF.

V is TRBV15 and J is TRBJ2-5, with TRBD1 as a possible D gene (7 bases). Germline CDR1 is LNHNV and CDR2 is YYDKDF (reference sequence). The CDR3 is made up of 13 amino acids. V was pared by 2 bases and J by 4 bases, with 8 bases between. The chain's CDR3 is CATSRQGGETQYF. The CDR3 DNA sequence: TGTGCCACCAGCAGACAGGGGGGAGAGACCCAGTACTTC.

There are a few counts of this clone. The V call is TRBV3-1 (or the pseudogene TRBV3-2), the J call TRBJ2-3; 7 nucleotides align to TRBD2. This CDR3 contains 17 residues. The ends lost 2 bases at V and 2 bases at J; junction bases unmatched: 10. Germline V lookup: CDR1 LGHDT, CDR2 YNNKEL (reference sequence). CDR3 protein: CASSQLASGSYTDTQYF. The CDR3 nucleotides are TGTGCCAGCAGCCAACTCGCTAGCGGTTCTTACACAGATACGCAGTATTTT.

The CDR3 here is CASSRTGGYNSPLHF. The CDR3 bases are TGCGCCAGCAGCAGGACAGGGGGCTATAATTCACCCCTCCACTTT. The chain carries TRBV5-1 and TRBJ1-6, with 10 positions matching TRBD1. Germline trimming cut 4 bases from V and 3 bases from J; bases unmatched to any gene: 1. Germline V lookup: CDR1 SGHRS, CDR2 YFSETQ. The CDR3 length is 15 residues. Combining the CDR3 with reference TRBV5-1 and TRBJ1-6 gives the whole variable domain KAGVTQTPRYLIKTRGQQVTLSCSPISGHRSVSWYQQTPGQGLQFLFEYFSETQRNKGNFPGRFSGRQFSNSRSEMNVSTLELGDSALYLCASSRTGGYNSPLHFGNGTRLTVT.

The chain couples TRBV13 to TRBJ1-5; perhaps TRBD1 as D (6 bases). Germline CDR1 and CDR2: PRHDT and FYEKMQ (reference sequence). Trimming cost V 5 bases and J 1 base, with 9 bases left between them. There are 14 residues in the CDR3. The CDR3 is CASSQDRSNQPQHF. The CDR3 region has the DNA TGTGCCAGCAGCCAGGACAGAAGCAATCAGCCCCAGCATTTT. The full variable domain, completed using reference TRBV13 and TRBJ1-5, is AAGVIQSPRHLIKEKRETATLKCYPIPRHDTVYWYQQGPGQDPQFLISFYEKMQSDKGSIPDRFSAQQFSDYHSELNMSSLELGDSALYFCASSQDRSNQPQHFGDGTRLSIL.

CDR3 bases: TGTGCTAGTGTGGGCGACATCTATAGCAATCAGCCCCAGCATTTT. Residues: CASVGDIYSNQPQHF. This chain uses TRBV12-5 with TRBJ1-5; unclear D gene. Per the germline V gene, CDR1 is LGHNT and CDR2 is FRNRAP. The CDR3 extends over 15 amino acids. Deletions cut 7 bases from V and 0 bases from J, with 13 bases between.

The chain has TRBV18 and TRBJ1-1, with D possibly TRBD1 on 6 matching bases. The V and J ends lost 0 bases and 2 bases respectively, with 10 bases between them. The CDR3 sequence is 15 residues long. Germline loops: CDR1 KGHSH, CDR2 LQKENI. CDR3: CASSPPSRGNTEAFF. DNA for the CDR3: TGTGCCAGCTCACCACCGTCCAGGGGAAACACTGAAGCTTTCTTT.

The chain couples TRBV5-1 to TRBJ2-3; the match to TRBD2 covers 9 bases. Germline V gene data show CDR1 as SGHRS and CDR2 as YFSETQ. This CDR3 comprises 15 residues. V was clipped by 7 bases and J by 1 base; unmatched bases: 7. DNA for the CDR3: TGCGCCAGCTCCGCGGGACTAGCACGCACAGATACGCAGTATTTT. Amino acid sequence: CASSAGLARTDTQYF.